This T cell receptor (beta chain) originates from a study of blood T cell repertoires in COVID-19. Sequencing used immunoSEQ multiplex PCR; TCRdb keeps in-frame clones, though not all of them. This table holds about 170,000 clones, around 85% found once. This receptor was taken from a man older than 75 with COVID-19, enrolled during active disease. Sequenced sample: peripheral blood.

The DNA for the CDR3 is TGTGCCAGCGAGAACAGGGGGGGCTCCTACGAGCAGTACTTC. Protein product: CASENRGGSYEQYF. V is TRBV5-6 and J is TRBJ2-7; D perhaps matches TRBD1 (8 bases). The germline gives CDR1 SGHDT, CDR2 YYEEEE. The length of the CDR3 is 14 residues. Trimming stripped 7 bases from V and 0 bases from J, with 14 bases between.